A single sample is the source of the 23 T cell receptor beta chains below, sequenced in a study of control samples from healthy donors and cancer patients. Clones were sequenced by immunoSEQ multiplex PCR, and TCRdb holds only the in-frame ones, with some missing. The sample contains some 20,000 clones, 85% to 90% of which appear only once. What was sequenced was PBMCs. These receptors all stem from a woman aged 60-75 years with head and neck cancer.

The V call is TRBV9, the J call TRBJ2-5, with 7 bases fitting TRBD2. This CDR3 has 13 residues. The ends lost 2 bases at V and 5 bases at J; junction bases unmatched: 3. Germline CDR1 and CDR2: SGDLS and YYNGEE. CDR3 sequence reads: CASSVSGVETQYF. The CDR3 region has the DNA TGTGCCAGCAGCGTCAGCGGGGTGGAGACCCAGTACTTC.

V and J are TRBV28 and TRBJ2-1; possible D gene TRBD2, 6 bases. The CDR3 sequence is 14 residues long. Per germline, CDR1 MDHEN and CDR2 SYDVKM. V gave up 1 base and J gave up 6 bases, with 10 bases separating them. This CDR3 is CASSLSGTLNEQFF. The CDR3 bases are TGTGCCAGCAGTTTATCCGGGACTCTCAATGAGCAGTTCTTC.

V is TRBV9 and J is TRBJ2-1, with D possibly TRBD2 on 6 matching bases. Germline CDR1 and CDR2: SGDLS and YYNGEE. With 0 bases removed from V and 0 bases from J, the gap between germline ends came to 16 bases. The CDR3 is made up of 18 amino acids. CDR3 bases: TGTGCCAGCAGCGTAGCTACGGGCGGGGTGAGCTCCTACAATGAGCAGTTCTTC. It is translated as CASSVATGGVSSYNEQFF. The entire variable domain, with the rest obtained from reference TRBV9 and TRBJ2-1, is as follows: DSGVTQTPKHLITATGQRVTLRCSPRSGDLSVYWYQQSLDQGLQFLIQYYNGEERAKGNILERFSAQQFPDLHSELNLSSLELGDSALYFCASSVATGGVSSYNEQFFGPGTRLTVL.

CDR3 residues: CASSGDSPTAFF. The CDR3 region has the DNA TGCGCCAGCAGTGGTGACAGCCCGACAGCTTTCTTT. V is TRBV10-2 and J is TRBJ1-1, with D possibly being TRBD1 (5 bases). There are 12 residues in the CDR3. The V end lost 4 bases, the J end lost 10 bases, and 13 bases lay between the germline ends. CDR1 and CDR2 from the germline V gene are WSHSY and SAAADI.

The chain carries TRBV9 and TRBJ2-3, with a tentative D call TRBD2 (6 bases). Trimming stripped 0 bases from V and 5 bases from J, with 16 bases between. This CDR3 region has 16 residues. CDR1 and CDR2 (germline): SGDLS, YYNGEE. CDR3 region: CASSVASRGGLDTQYF. In DNA, the CDR3 is TGTGCCAGCAGCGTAGCTAGCCGGGGAGGTCTAGATACGCAGTATTTT.

Here the CDR3 reads CASSWGTEAFF. CDR3 coding DNA: TGTGCCAGCAGTTGGGGGACTGAAGCTTTCTTT. This chain uses TRBV6-5 with TRBJ1-1; D perhaps matches TRBD1 (5 bases). The germline V gene encodes CDR1 MNHEY and CDR2 SVGAGI. This CDR3 comprises 11 residues. V lost 4 bases and J 5 bases, leaving 5 bases between the germline ends.

The chain joins TRBV6-6 to TRBJ1-5, with TRBD1 matching 10 bases. The CDR3 runs 13 residues. With 6 bases clipped from V and 4 bases from J, the junction kept 0 bases outside the gene matches. Germline assignment: CDR1 MNHNY and CDR2 SVGAGI (reference sequence). CDR3 sequence reads: CASRGQGNQPQHF. The CDR3, as DNA: TGTGCCAGCAGGGGACAGGGGAATCAGCCCCAGCATTTT.

The gene calls are TRBV5-6 and TRBJ2-1; no clear D. The germline V gene has CDR1 SGHDT and CDR2 YYEEEE. V lost 0 bases and J lost 7, with 5 bases in between. This CDR3 region has 12 residues. CDR3 sequence reads: CASSLGQNEQFF. The CDR3 coding sequence is TGTGCCAGCAGCTTGGGTCAAAATGAGCAGTTCTTC.

The chain recombines TRBV10-3 with TRBJ1-1; TRBD1 might be the D (6 bases). This CDR3 comprises 13 residues. Germline V gene lookup returns CDR1 ENHRY and CDR2 SYGVKD. Trimming cost V 7 bases and J 10 bases, with 19 bases left between them. CDR3 DNA sequence: TGTGCCATCAACACCGGGACATCTAGAGTAGCTTTCTTT. Translation gives CAINTGTSRVAFF.

This rearrangement joins TRBV7-6 to TRBJ2-7; 12 bases map to TRBD2. The CDR3 loop spans 19 amino acids. V lost 5 bases and J lost 2; bases outside the gene matches: 16. Germline values: CDR1 SGHVS, CDR2 FNYEAQ. CDR3 DNA sequence: TGTGCCAGCAGCCCCAGCAGGACTAGCGGGACCCATTCGGCCTACGAGCAGTACTTC. Translated: CASSPSRTSGTHSAYEQYF.

The chain carries TRBV7-8 and TRBJ2-1; D gene unclear. V was trimmed by 7 bases and J by 9 bases, leaving 16 bases between them. The CDR3 extends over 13 amino acids. CDR1 is SGHVS, CDR2 FQNEAQ, per germline. The CDR3 spells CASTGRVLGEQFF. The CDR3 DNA follows: TGTGCCAGCACCGGGCGTGTCTTGGGTGAGCAGTTCTTC.

The genes are TRBV7-6 and TRBJ2-1; D uncertain. This CDR3 has 18 amino acids. The V gene lost 1 base and the J gene lost 2 bases, with 18 bases spanning the gap. Germline assignment: CDR1 SGHVS and CDR2 FNYEAQ. The CDR3 DNA follows: TGTGCCAGCAGCTTAGGAGGTGGTCTAACGATTCCCTACAATGAGCAGTTCTTC. Translated: CASSLGGGLTIPYNEQFF.

The chain has TRBV10-2 and TRBJ1-6; D is uncertain. Germline V gene sequence: CDR1 WSHSY, CDR2 SAAADI. CDR3 size: 16 residues. V lost 2 bases, J lost 0 bases, and 8 bases lay in between. The CDR3: CASSEVSSSYNSPLHF. CDR3 bases: TGCGCCAGCAGTGAGGTCTCGAGCTCCTATAATTCACCCCTCCACTTT.

In its sample, this clone was seen a few times. The CDR3 DNA reads TGTGCCAGCAGTTGGGGACCGGGACCCTTCATGAACACTGAAGCTTTCTTT. This gives the protein CASSWGPGPFMNTEAFF. The chain recombines TRBV27 with TRBJ1-1, with D perhaps matching TRBD1 (5 bases). The V and J ends lost 4 bases and 0 bases respectively, with 18 bases between them. This CDR3 is 17 amino acids long. Germline CDR1 and CDR2: MNHEY and SMNVEV (reference sequence).

The chain links TRBV4-1 to TRBJ2-1; D is undetermined. This CDR3 has 17 residues. Germline V gene lookup returns CDR1 MGHRA and CDR2 YSYEKL. The V and J ends lost 4 bases and 3 bases respectively, with 19 bases between them. CDR3 bases: TGCGCCAGCAGCCTAAGGTACTCTATTCCGGACTACAATGAGCAGTTCTTC. Translating it yields CASSLRYSIPDYNEQFF.

This chain links TRBV9 with TRBJ2-5; 10 nucleotides match TRBD2. The germline CDR1 and CDR2 sequences are SGDLS and YYNGEE. CDR3 length equals 14 residues. The J segment lost 9 bases and the V segment lost 3 bases, leaving 8 bases of the junction unmatched. The CDR3 sequence is CASSGLAGKGAQYF. The CDR3 region has the DNA TGTGCCAGCAGCGGACTAGCGGGTAAAGGGGCCCAGTACTTC.

V is TRBV6-2 or TRBV6-3 and J is TRBJ2-7, with a tentative D call TRBD1 (5 bases). Trimming pared 5 bases from V and 5 bases from J, leaving 10 bases between. The germline V gene has CDR1 MNHEY and CDR2 SVGEGT. The CDR3 contains 12 residues. CDR3 residues: CASSVTGDEQYF. Written as DNA, the CDR3 is TGTGCCAGCAGTGTCACAGGTGACGAGCAGTACTTC.

V and J are TRBV19 and TRBJ2-1, with 7 bases lining up with TRBD2. The CDR3 totals 15 residues. Germline assignment: CDR1 LNHDA and CDR2 SQIVND (reference sequence). J lost 11 bases, V lost 4 bases, and 14 bases had no gene match. The CDR3 is CASSTGGAGVGQQFF. The CDR3 nucleotides are TGTGCCAGTAGTACCGGAGGGGCGGGAGTGGGGCAGCAGTTCTTC.

The chain recombines TRBV5-1 with TRBJ1-1, with 7 bases matching TRBD1. Trimming removed 0 bases from V and 1 base from J; junction bases left unmatched: 3. This CDR3 spans 15 amino acids. Germline V gene data show CDR1 as SGHRS and CDR2 as YFSETQ. The CDR3, as DNA: TGCGCCAGCAGCTTGGAGGGGACAGAGAACACTGAAGCTTTCTTT. Translating gives CASSLEGTENTEAFF.

The chain carries TRBV15 and TRBJ1-2; D is possibly TRBD1 (5 bases). This CDR3 has 14 amino acids. V dropped 4 bases and J dropped 7 bases, with 16 bases sitting between them. The germline V gene encodes CDR1 LNHNV and CDR2 YYDKDF (reference sequence). CDR3 sequence (DNA): TGTGCCACCAGCACCGCTGGGGGGTCTGGTGGCTACACCTTC. It yields the protein CATSTAGGSGGYTF.

The genes are TRBV27 and TRBJ2-7; TRBD2 agrees at 15 bases. This CDR3 contains 17 residues. The junction had 6 bases not matched to a gene; V was cut back by 2 bases and J by 4 bases. Per the germline V gene, CDR1 is MNHEY and CDR2 is SMNVEV (reference sequence). CDR3 region: CASSLRTGTSGRYEQYF. The CDR3, as DNA: TGTGCCAGCAGTTTAAGAACCGGGACTAGCGGGAGGTACGAGCAGTACTTC.

V gene TRBV7-9 combines with J gene TRBJ1-3, with D possibly TRBD1 on 5 matching bases. Germline V gene lookup returns CDR1 SEHNR and CDR2 FQNEAQ (reference sequence). The CDR3 has 16 amino acids. V was trimmed by 1 base and J by 0 bases, leaving 10 bases between them. In DNA, the CDR3 is TGTGCCAGCAGCTTAGACAGGACCTACTCTGGAAACACCATATATTTT. It yields the protein CASSLDRTYSGNTIYF.

The chain employs TRBV7-9 and TRBJ2-7; D unresolved. The CDR3 extends over 12 amino acids. Trimming removed 5 bases from V and 6 bases from J, with 11 bases in between. CDR1 is SEHNR and CDR2 is FQNEAQ in the germline V gene (reference sequence). This CDR3 is CASSDIAAEQYF. CDR3 in DNA: TGTGCCAGCAGCGATATAGCAGCCGAGCAGTACTTC.